This T cell receptor (beta chain) was documented in a study of CD8 T cells in ankylosing spondylitis. A remark on this clonotype: Antigen: not known.

Overall study results and limits: Made up of 7 to 9 highly homologous variants, a TCR beta motif appeared characteristic of ankylosing spondylitis blood. Certain motif variants had earlier been reported in reactive arthritis synovial fluid and blood.

Trimming removed 0 bases from V and 7 bases from J, with 8 bases in between. Germline CDR1 is SGDLS and CDR2 is YYNGEE. CDR3 size: 13 residues. TCRdb redid the calling of the 5' RACE reads with MiXCR, one entry per CDR3 protein. The sample shows 700,000 to 850,000 distinct CDR3 sequences, 12% of them seen only once. The clonotype originates from a male donor with ankylosing spondylitis. J is TRBJ1-5 and V is TRBV9; D unresolved. Sequenced material: blood, either unsorted or a sorted T cell fraction (not recorded which). This CDR3 reads CASSVGPQQPQHF. CDR3 sequence (DNA): TGTGCCAGCAGCGTAGGGCCCCAGCAGCCCCAGCATTTT. Variable domain in full (rest from reference TRBV9 and TRBJ1-5): DSGVTQTPKHLITATGQRVTLRCSPRSGDLSVYWYQQSLDQGLQFLIQYYNGEERAKGNILERFSAQQFPDLHSELNLSSLELGDSALYFCASSVGPQQPQHFGDGTRLSIL.